One sample yielded the 5 T cell receptor beta chains listed below, sequenced in a study of human T cells and chemical hapten exposure. TCRdb analysed the RACE reads with MiXCR anew, one entry per CDR3 protein. The data contain some 300,000 distinct CDR3 sequences, approximately 5% of them singletons. Stated time point: pre-sensitization, week 0. The treatment: therapeutic diphenylcyclopropenone sensitization with weekly scalp DPC. This sample comprised whole blood, obtained in connection with sensitization to the hapten diphenylcyclopropenone (DPC). The receptors come from a woman in her late teens or twenties with alopecia areata. Some clones in this sample may be carry-over from other donors' samples.

This chain connects TRBV5-1 to TRBJ2-1, with a tentative D call TRBD2 (5 bases). V gave up 0 bases and J gave up 9 bases, with 10 bases separating them. The CDR3 spans 13 residues. From germline, CDR1 is SGHRS and CDR2 YFSETQ. This chain's CDR3 is CASSLGSGGEQFF. CDR3 nucleotides: TGCGCCAGCAGCTTGGGGTCAGGAGGTGAGCAGTTCTTC.

This clonotype has more than one count but fewer than ten. The gene calls are TRBV7-9 and TRBJ1-2; D is unclear. Germline CDR1 reads SEHNR; CDR2 reads FQNEAQ (reference sequence). V was clipped by 7 bases and J by 7 bases, with 19 bases between them. The CDR3 consists of 14 residues. In nucleotides, the CDR3 is TGTGCCAGCATCGAGACACCCGAGTATCGTGGCTACACCTTC. Amino acids: CASIETPEYRGYTF.

This clonotype was counted only a few times. The chain combines TRBV6-2 or TRBV6-3 with TRBJ2-3, with 8 positions matching TRBD2. V shed 2 bases and J 2 bases; nucleotides not matched to a gene: 6. The CDR3 extends over 16 amino acids. Germline V lookup: CDR1 MNHEY, CDR2 SVGEGT. The CDR3 DNA follows: TGTGCCAGCAGTTACCCAGCGGGGGTCCTCACAGATACGCAGTATTTT. It yields the protein CASSYPAGVLTDTQYF.

This clonotype was observed a handful of times. The chain joins TRBV4-1 to TRBJ2-3; 8 bases are shared with TRBD2. J was trimmed by 0 bases and V by 6 bases; bases with no gene match: 20. The CDR3 consists of 20 residues. The germline CDR1 and CDR2 sequences are MGHRA and YSYEKL. Here the CDR3 reads CASSRNWLAGSPRSTDTQYF. In DNA, the CDR3 is TGCGCCAGCAGTCGCAACTGGTTAGCGGGGAGTCCTCGTAGCACAGATACGCAGTATTTT.

This clonotype was found many times. In DNA, the CDR3 is TGTGCCGGAAACCGGGACGCCTACAATGAGCAGTTCTTC. Its translation: CAGNRDAYNEQFF. The V and J genes are TRBV7-9 and TRBJ2-1; D may correspond to TRBD1 or TRBD2 (5 bases each). With 11 bases removed from V and 2 bases from J, the gap between germline ends came to 13 bases. The CDR3 has 13 residues. CDR1 and CDR2 from the germline V gene are SEHNR and FQNEAQ (reference sequence).